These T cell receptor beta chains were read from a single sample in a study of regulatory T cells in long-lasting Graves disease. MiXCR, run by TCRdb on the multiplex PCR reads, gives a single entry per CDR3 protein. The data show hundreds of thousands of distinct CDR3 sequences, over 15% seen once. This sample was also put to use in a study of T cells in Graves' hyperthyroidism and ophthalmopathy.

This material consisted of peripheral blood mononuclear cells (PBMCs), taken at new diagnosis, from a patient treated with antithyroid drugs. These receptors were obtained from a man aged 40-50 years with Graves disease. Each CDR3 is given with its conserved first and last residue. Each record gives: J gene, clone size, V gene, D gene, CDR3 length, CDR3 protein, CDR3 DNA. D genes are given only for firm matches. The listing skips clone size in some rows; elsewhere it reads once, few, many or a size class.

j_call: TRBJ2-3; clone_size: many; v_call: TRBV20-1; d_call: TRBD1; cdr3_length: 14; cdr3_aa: CSALQDRVTDTQYF; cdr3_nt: TGCAGTGCCTTACAGGACAGGGTCACAGATACGCAGTATTTT
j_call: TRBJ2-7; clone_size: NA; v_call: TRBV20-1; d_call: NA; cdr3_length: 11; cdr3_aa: CSVSPRYEQYF; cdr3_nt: TGCAGTGTTTCACCCCGATACGAGCAGTACTTC
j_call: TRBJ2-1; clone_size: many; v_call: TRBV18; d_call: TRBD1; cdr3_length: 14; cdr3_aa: CASSRTGLDNEQFF; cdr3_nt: TGTGCCAGCTCGCGGACAGGGTTGGACAATGAGCAGTTCTTC
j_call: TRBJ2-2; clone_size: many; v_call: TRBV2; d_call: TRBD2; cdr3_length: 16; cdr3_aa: CASSVSGGLNTGELFF; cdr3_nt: TGTGCCAGCAGTGTCAGCGGGGGCCTGAACACCGGGGAGCTGTTTTTT
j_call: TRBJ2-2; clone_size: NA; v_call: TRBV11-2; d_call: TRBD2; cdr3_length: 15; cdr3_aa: CASNIRGGTIGELFF; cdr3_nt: TGTGCCAGCAACATAAGGGGAGGGACCATCGGGGAGCTGTTTTTT
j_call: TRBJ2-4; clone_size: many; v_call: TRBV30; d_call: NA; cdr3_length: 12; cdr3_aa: CAWGGAKNIQYF; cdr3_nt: TGTGCCTGGGGGGGGGCCAAAAACATTCAGTACTTC
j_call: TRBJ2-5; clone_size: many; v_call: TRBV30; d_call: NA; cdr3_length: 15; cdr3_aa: CAWSVGGGYQETQYF; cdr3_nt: TGTGCCTGGAGTGTAGGAGGGGGGTACCAAGAGACCCAGTACTTC
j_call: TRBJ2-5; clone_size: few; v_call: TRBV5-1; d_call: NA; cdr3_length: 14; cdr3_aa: CASSLVRNQETQYF; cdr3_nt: TGCGCCAGCAGCTTGGTTAGGAACCAAGAGACCCAGTACTTC
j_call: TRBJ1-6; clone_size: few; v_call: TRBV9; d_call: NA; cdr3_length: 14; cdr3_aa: CASSVGTGYSPLHF; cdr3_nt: TGTGCCAGCAGCGTAGGTACAGGTTATTCACCCCTCCACTTT
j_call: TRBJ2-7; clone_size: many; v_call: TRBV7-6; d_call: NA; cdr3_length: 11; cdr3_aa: CASSLGPKQYF; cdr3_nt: TGTGCCAGCAGCTTGGGGCCTAAACAGTACTTC
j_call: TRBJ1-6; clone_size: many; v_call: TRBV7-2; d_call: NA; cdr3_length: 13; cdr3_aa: CASSFSVNSPLHF; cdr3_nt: TGTGCCAGCAGCTTCTCCGTGAATTCACCCCTCCACTTT
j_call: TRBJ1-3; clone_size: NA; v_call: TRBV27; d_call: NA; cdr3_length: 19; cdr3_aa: CASSSIQTSDRLFGNTIYF; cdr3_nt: TGTGCCAGCAGTTCAATCCAAACTTCCGACAGACTATTTGGAAACACCATATATTTT
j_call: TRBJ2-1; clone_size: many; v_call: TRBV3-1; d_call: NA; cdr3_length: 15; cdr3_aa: CASSQVGGTCDEQFF; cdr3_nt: TGTGCCAGCAGCCAAGTGGGGGGTACCTGCGATGAGCAGTTCTTC
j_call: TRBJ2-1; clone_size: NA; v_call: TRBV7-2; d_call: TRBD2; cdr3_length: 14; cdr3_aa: CASRPGGLQGEQFF; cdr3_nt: TGTGCCAGCAGGCCGGGGGGGCTCCAGGGTGAGCAGTTCTTC
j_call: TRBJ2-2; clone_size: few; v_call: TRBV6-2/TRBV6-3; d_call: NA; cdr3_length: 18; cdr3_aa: CASSYLFLGQPNTGELFF; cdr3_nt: TGTGCCAGCAGTTACTTGTTCTTAGGACAGCCGAACACCGGGGAGCTGTTTTTT
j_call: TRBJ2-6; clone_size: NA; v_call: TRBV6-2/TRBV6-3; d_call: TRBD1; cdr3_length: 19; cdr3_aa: CASREGQGTDLSGANVLTF; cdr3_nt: TGTGCCAGCAGAGAGGGACAGGGGACGGATCTCTCTGGGGCCAACGTCCTGACTTTC
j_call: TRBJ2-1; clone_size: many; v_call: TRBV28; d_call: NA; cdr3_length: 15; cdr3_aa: CASRRGGNSYNEQFF; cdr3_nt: TGTGCCAGCAGGCGAGGGGGAAACTCCTACAATGAGCAGTTCTTC
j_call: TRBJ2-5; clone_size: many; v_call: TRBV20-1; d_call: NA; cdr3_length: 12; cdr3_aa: CSASLGPETQYF; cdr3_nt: TGCAGTGCTAGCTTGGGTCCCGAGACCCAGTACTTC
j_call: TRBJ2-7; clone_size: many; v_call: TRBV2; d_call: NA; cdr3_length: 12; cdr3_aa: CASSYTIDEQYF; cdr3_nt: TGTGCCAGCAGCTACACCATAGACGAGCAGTACTTC
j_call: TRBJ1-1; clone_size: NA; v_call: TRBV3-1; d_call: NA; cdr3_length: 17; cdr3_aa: CASSQERLGDSNTEAFF; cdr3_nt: TGTGCCAGCAGCCAAGAGCGATTGGGGGACTCAAACACTGAAGCTTTCTTT
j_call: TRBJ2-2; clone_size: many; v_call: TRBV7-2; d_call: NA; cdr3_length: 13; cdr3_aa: CASSSDRTGELFF; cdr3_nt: TGTGCCAGCAGCTCCGACCGCACCGGGGAGCTGTTTTTT
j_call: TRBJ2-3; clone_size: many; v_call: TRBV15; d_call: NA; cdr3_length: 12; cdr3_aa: CATRSRADTQYF; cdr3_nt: TGTGCCACCAGATCTCGCGCAGATACGCAGTATTTT